This TCR beta chain was sequenced in a study of beta chain features in type 1 diabetes listed by TCRdb under 2018. Context from the whole study: Patients and healthy donors did not differ in mean age, gender distribution, total cell number or subset yield. A total of some 100,000,000 sorted cells were examined across all samples, and the number of cells per subset was strongly correlated with RNA yield. In the study, TCRB repertoires of sorted circulating CD4+ T cell subsets from recently diagnosed type 1 diabetes patients were compared with those of matched healthy donors. Regulatory and stem cell-like memory subsets were obtained from only 8 patients and roughly 8 healthy donors, while naive and central memory subsets were obtained from all 30 or so donors.

Each donor gave one peripheral blood draw, approximately 120 mL on average, collected into heparinised tubes. Naive, central memory, regulatory and stem cell-like memory CD4+ T cells were sorted on a BD FACSAria II using a panel including CD45RO, CCR7, CD25, CD127, CD95 and CD27. All sorted populations exceeded 95% purity. PBMCs were separated immediately by Lymphoprep density gradient centrifugation and were stained directly, without being cultured. Samples were stained and sorted in pairs, with one healthy donor and one patient per experiment, so that batch effects were minimized. Overall study results and their limits: Because cDNA was sequenced instead of genomic DNA, highly expressing activated cells could be over-represented, though the groups showed no difference in activation or CD3 levels. In all four CD4+ subsets, TCRB CDR3 length was moderately but significantly shorter in type 1 diabetes patients. Shorter templates might have been favored by PCR, but patient and control samples were amplified and corrected together, so both groups would have been affected equally by any skew. Fewer insertions and more nucleotide deletions at VDJ recombination sites were observed in patients with type 1 diabetes, implying thymic rearrangement abnormalities. Naive, central memory and regulatory TCRB repertoires appeared to be more similar among patients than among healthy donors. HLA sub-analyses involved small numbers of individuals, so any influence of HLA type on TCRB rearrangement remained unresolved.

The CDR3 holds 17 amino acids from the cysteine to the phenylalanine. Just the 51-base CDR3 DNA is kept, in frame starting at base 1. Based on the germline V gene (reference sequence), the CDR1 and CDR2 sequences are GTSNPN and SVGIG. Trimmed from V: 2 bases; trimmed from J: 0 bases; junction bases lacking a gene match: 8. This clone was seen a handful of times. Its antigen target is currently unknown. The sample holds no much larger clone one base away, and base qualities are not on file. The High Capacity cDNA Reverse Transcription Kit was used to reverse transcribe all of the isolated RNA, meaning that expressed TCRB transcripts were what got sequenced. Naive, central memory and regulatory T cell samples underwent deep immunoSEQ sequencing, averaging roughly 3.3 million total reads per sample. Sorted cells were lysed in RLT buffer and RNA was extracted with DNase-treated RNeasy Micro or Mini kits, depending on cell number. To prevent cross-contamination, every cell subset was processed on its own, while patient and healthy donor samples were processed together. The immunoSEQ multiplex PCR was used to amplify TCRB sequences from cDNA, yielding 87-bp fragments that span the CDR3 region. Amplicons were sequenced on the Illumina HiSeq platform. As for how the authors treated the data: Synthetic template baselines were used to correct PCR bias computationally, reads within Hamming distance 2 were collapsed, and singletons that could not be merged were discarded. Reads were aligned against IMGT to assign V, D and J genes, CDR3 length and insertions or deletions at six rearrangement sites. Within each subset, clonotype counts were normalized to sorted cell number, and only after that were true diversity and Gini coefficients computed with the tcR R package. The overlap coefficient, calculated on TCRB nucleotide sequences, was used to quantify repertoire sharing. Out-of-frame TCRB sequences from naive cells were analyzed as a proxy for the pre-selection repertoire. Not all clones reach the TCRdb copy of this immuneACCESS table, which keeps in-frame sequences only. Checked studies attribute under half of the gap to unresolved V genes and leave the rest unexplained. That table supplies the V and J calls and clone size; D and trimming were determined from the DNA. The sample includes about 650,000 clones, with about an eighth observed a single time. Jointly, the top ten make up around 0.12% of the sample.

The sequence links TRBV30 to TRBJ2-1; 9 junctional bases match TRBD1. The TCR originated in a young man with type 1 diabetes. The sequenced sample consisted of naive CD4+ T cells from blood. The cell subset or site label corresponds to: true naive CD4+ T cells. For the CDR3, the sequence is CAWSPGTGTFSYNEQFF. The sequenced DNA: TGTGCCTGGAGTCCCGGGACAGGGACTTTCTCCTACAATGAGCAGTTCTTC.